This T cell receptor (beta chain) appears in the sequencing data of a study of T cell repertoires in cytomegalovirus infection. Turning to the study itself: Indications came from public TCR beta signatures; they pointed to CMV infection and to a matching HLA type. Study-level points and caveats: The study found HLA-C-restricted CMV-specific TCR beta clonotypes dominating the ex vivo response.

TCRdb re-called the reads with MiXCR, one entry per CDR3 protein. The table has around 450,000 distinct CDR3 sequences, approximately 11% seen once. Comments on this clonotype: Antigen: not known.

The CDR3 loop spans 14 amino acids. Germline trimming cut 4 bases from V and 2 bases from J; bases unmatched to any gene: 2. Per germline, CDR1 SGHDT and CDR2 YYEEEE. This receptor was taken from a human donor in good health (CMV status not recorded). Some clones in this sample may be carry-over from other donors' samples. The sample was PBMCs. The chain has TRBV5-6 and TRBJ2-2; 7 bases match TRBD2. The CDR3 bases are TGTGCCAGCAGCCGGGACTACAACACCGGGGAGCTGTTTTTT. Translating gives CASSRDYNTGELFF.